The 27 T cell receptor beta chains presented below share a single source sample, sequenced in a study of shared T cell receptors in the human thymus. The assay was immunoSEQ multiplex PCR, and TCRdb's table has in-frame clones only and misses some. The data contain roughly 700,000 clones, more than 75% of them singletons. These same data were also listed under a study on human thymus T cells.

What was sequenced was thymocytes. The receptors derive from a boy less than two years old with a congenital heart defect.

This rearrangement joins TRBV6-5 to TRBJ1-2; D is unresolved. Germline V lookup: CDR1 MNHEY, CDR2 SVGAGI. The CDR3 extends over 12 amino acids. V lost 4 bases and J lost 2, with 5 bases in between. The CDR3 coding sequence is TGTGCCAGCAGTTCGCAGAACTATGGCTACACCTTC. Protein sequence: CASSSQNYGYTF.

The chain combines TRBV19 with TRBJ2-5, with 7 bases that match TRBD1. V was pared by 2 bases and J by 5 bases, with 8 bases of the junction left unmatched. Germline CDR1 LNHDA, CDR2 SQIVND (reference sequence). This CDR3 region has 15 residues. The DNA for the CDR3 is TGTGCCAGTAGTATACAGACAGGGACCCTGGAGACCCAGTACTTC. Protein product: CASSIQTGTLETQYF. Based on the CDR3 plus reference TRBV19 and TRBJ2-5, the full variable domain is DGGITQSPKYLFRKEGQNVTLSCEQNLNHDAMYWYRQDPGQGLRLIYYSQIVNDFQKGDIAEGYSVSREKKESFPLTVTSAQKNPTAFYLCASSIQTGTLETQYFGPGTRLLVL.

This rearrangement joins TRBV4-1 to TRBJ2-1, with TRBD2 matching 10 bases. From germline, CDR1 is MGHRA and CDR2 YSYEKL. Unmatched junction bases numbered 9, after V lost 4 bases and J lost 9 bases. The CDR3 length is 15 residues. This CDR3 is CASSPLAGAGGEQFF. CDR3 in DNA: TGCGCCAGCAGCCCGCTAGCGGGAGCTGGGGGTGAGCAGTTCTTC.

V and J are TRBV27 and TRBJ2-1; no reliable D call. CDR3 length: 11 amino acids. Germline V lookup: CDR1 MNHEY, CDR2 SMNVEV (reference sequence). Trimming removed 6 bases at V and 9 bases at J, with 9 bases between. The CDR3 protein is CASRTPGEQFF. The CDR3 coding sequence is TGTGCCAGCAGAACCCCCGGTGAGCAGTTCTTC.

This rearrangement joins TRBV4-1 to TRBJ2-1, with D unclear. The ends were cut back, 1 base at V and 0 bases at J, with 10 bases in the middle. This CDR3 is built from 16 residues. In germline, CDR1 is MGHRA, CDR2 YSYEKL. The CDR3 coding sequence is TGCGCCAGCAGCCAAGTAGAATCCGACTCCTACAATGAGCAGTTCTTC. This sequence encodes CASSQVESDSYNEQFF.

The chain combines TRBV27 with TRBJ2-7; weak D call: TRBD2 (6 bases). With 4 bases removed from V and 5 bases from J, the gap between germline ends came to 15 bases. The length of the CDR3 is 14 residues. Germline V gene sequence: CDR1 MNHEY, CDR2 SMNVEV (reference sequence). CDR3 nucleotides: TGTGCCAGCAGTTCCCCTGGAGGGGTCCACGAGCAGTACTTC. Translating it yields CASSSPGGVHEQYF.

The gene calls are TRBV15 and TRBJ2-3; the match to TRBD2 covers 10 bases. Germline CDR1 is LNHNV and CDR2 is YYDKDF (reference sequence). The CDR3 is 15 residues long. V lost 1 base and J lost 4; bases outside the gene matches: 2. In DNA, the CDR3 is TGTGCCACCAGCAGAGGCCTAGCGGGAGCAGATACGCAGTATTTT. Protein sequence: CATSRGLAGADTQYF. The variable domain in full, completed from reference TRBV15 and TRBJ2-3, reads DAMVIQNPRYQVTQFGKPVTLSCSQTLNHNVMYWYQQKSSQAPKLLFHYYDKDFNNEADTPDNFQSRRPNTSFCFLDIRSPGLGDTAMYLCATSRGLAGADTQYFGPGTRLTVL.

This clone was seen a handful of times. The chain uses TRBV18 and TRBJ2-4; D might be TRBD1 (5 bases). The V gene's germline CDR1 is KGHSH and CDR2 LQKENI. V lost 6 bases and J 7 bases, leaving 19 bases between the germline ends. The CDR3 is 15 amino acids. The CDR3, as DNA: TGTGCCAGCTCCGTGGGGCCCCGCGAGACCAACATTCAGTACTTC. It specifies CASSVGPRETNIQYF.

This chain links TRBV4-1 with TRBJ1-2; 9 bases fit TRBD1. V lost 2 bases and J lost 9; bases outside the gene matches: 16. Germline V gene sequence: CDR1 MGHRA, CDR2 YSYEKL. CDR3 length: 17 residues. The CDR3 region is CASSQTGTGRGAISYTF. In DNA, the CDR3 is TGCGCCAGCAGCCAAACCGGGACAGGGAGAGGCGCTATTAGCTACACCTTC.

V usage is TRBV5-6 and J usage is TRBJ2-1, with 8 bases aligning to TRBD1. After removal of 7 bases from V and 5 bases from J, the junction contained 11 bases not matched to a gene. Germline CDR1 SGHDT, CDR2 YYEEEE. This CDR3 comprises 15 residues. The CDR3 region is CASGDRGLIDNEQFF. The CDR3 nucleotides are TGTGCCAGCGGAGACAGGGGCCTAATAGACAATGAGCAGTTCTTC.

The V gene is TRBV10-1, the J gene TRBJ2-3; the D gene is possibly TRBD2 (6 bases). V lost 6 bases to trimming and J lost 3 bases, with 16 bases between them. This CDR3 contains 15 residues. Per germline, CDR1 WNHNN and CDR2 SYGVQD (reference sequence). This chain's CDR3 is CASSNPGVSTDTQYF. DNA of the CDR3: TGCGCCAGCAGCAATCCGGGGGTCAGTACAGATACGCAGTATTTT.

J is TRBJ1-5 and V is TRBV28; D call uncertain. This CDR3 is 16 amino acids long. Germline V gene sequence: CDR1 MDHEN, CDR2 SYDVKM. Trimming pared 3 bases from V and 5 bases from J, leaving 17 bases between. CDR3 amino acids: CASSFLETVGYQPQHF. In DNA form, the CDR3 reads TGTGCCAGCAGTTTTCTTGAGACGGTGGGCTATCAGCCCCAGCATTTT.

The chain combines TRBV19 with TRBJ2-7; TRBD1 agrees at 8 bases. Trimming at V came to 8 bases and at J to 3 bases, leaving 9 bases not matched to a gene. This CDR3 is 14 amino acids long. Germline lookup yields CDR1 LNHDA and CDR2 SQIVND (reference sequence). CDR3 sequence: CASQGQGMNYEQYF. The CDR3 DNA reads TGTGCCAGTCAAGGACAGGGTATGAACTACGAGCAGTACTTC.

The chain uses TRBV6-5 and TRBJ1-2, with 9 bases lining up with TRBD1. CDR3 length equals 16 residues. The trim removed 0 bases at V and 5 bases at J, leaving 7 bases unmatched. CDR1 and CDR2 from the germline V gene are MNHEY and SVGAGI. The CDR3 sequence is CASSYSSGTGKYGYTF. The CDR3 DNA reads as TGTGCCAGCAGTTACTCTTCCGGGACAGGGAAGTATGGCTACACCTTC.

The chain couples TRBV13 to TRBJ2-7; 10 bases match TRBD2. Germline V lookup: CDR1 PRHDT, CDR2 FYEKMQ (reference sequence). V was pared by 5 bases and J by 2 bases, with 6 bases of the junction left unmatched. This CDR3 comprises 15 residues. The CDR3 here is CASSHRTSGTYEQYF. CDR3 bases: TGTGCCAGCAGCCATAGGACTAGCGGAACCTACGAGCAGTACTTC. Using reference TRBV13 and TRBJ2-7 for the parts outside the CDR3, the full variable domain is AAGVIQSPRHLIKEKRETATLKCYPIPRHDTVYWYQQGPGQDPQFLISFYEKMQSDKGSIPDRFSAQQFSDYHSELNMSSLELGDSALYFCASSHRTSGTYEQYFGPGTRLTVT.

This rearrangement joins TRBV4-1 to TRBJ2-2, with a possible D match to TRBD1 (6 bases). This CDR3 is 17 amino acids long. The germline V gene encodes CDR1 MGHRA and CDR2 YSYEKL. V dropped 0 bases and J dropped 6 bases, with 17 bases sitting between them. The CDR3 nucleotides read TGCGCCAGCAGCCAAGAGGTCGGCGGCAGGGGCCCCGGGGAGCTGTTTTTT. The encoded protein is CASSQEVGGRGPGELFF.

V is TRBV10-3 and J is TRBJ2-2, with a possible D match to TRBD1 (5 bases). Germline CDR1 is ENHRY and CDR2 is SYGVKD. The CDR3 length is 14 residues. V was shortened by 10 bases and J by 0 bases, with 12 bases between the two germline ends. CDR3 loop: CATGWTTNTGELFF. In nucleotides, the CDR3 is TGTGCCACCGGATGGACAACGAACACCGGGGAGCTGTTTTTT.

The chain employs TRBV10-2 and TRBJ1-2, with 9 positions matching TRBD1. The CDR3 is 12 residues long. Germline assignment: CDR1 WSHSY and CDR2 SAAADI. J lost 6 bases, V lost 4 bases, and 0 bases had no gene match. The CDR3 DNA reads as TGCGCCAGCAGTGGACAGGGGGATGGCTACACCTTC. This codes for CASSGQGDGYTF.

This sequence joins TRBV14 and TRBJ2-7; maybe TRBD2 (6 bases). The germline V gene encodes CDR1 SGHDN and CDR2 FVKESK. The V end was cut by 4 bases, the J end by 4 bases, with 17 bases between. This CDR3 is 15 amino acids long. The CDR3 here is CASSRHGSDNYEQYF. The CDR3 DNA reads TGTGCCAGCAGCCGTCACGGGAGTGACAATTACGAGCAGTACTTC.

V is TRBV12-1 and J is TRBJ2-3; the table's D gene call, TRBD2, was not cross checked with the DNA. TRBV12-1 is a recognized pseudogene. This CDR3 region has 14 residues. The CDR3 sequence: CASSTRPYTDTQYF. The DNA of the CDR3 is TGTGCCAGCAGTACCCGTCCCTACACAGATACGCAGTATTTT.

The V and J genes are TRBV9 and TRBJ1-2; 7 bases match TRBD1. Trimming took 0 bases from V and 4 from J; bases not matched to a gene: 3. Germline CDR1 is SGDLS and CDR2 is YYNGEE. The CDR3 loop spans 14 amino acids. CDR3 sequence: CASSVAGTAYGYTF. The CDR3 nucleotides read TGTGCCAGCAGCGTAGCTGGGACAGCCTATGGCTACACCTTC. The full variable domain, with the rest looked up from reference TRBV9 and TRBJ1-2, is DSGVTQTPKHLITATGQRVTLRCSPRSGDLSVYWYQQSLDQGLQFLIQYYNGEERAKGNILERFSAQQFPDLHSELNLSSLELGDSALYFCASSVAGTAYGYTFGSGTRLTVV.

The chain employs TRBV7-9 and TRBJ2-1; 14 bases agree with TRBD2. Germline V gene data show CDR1 as SEHNR and CDR2 as FQNEAQ (reference sequence). The length of the CDR3 is 16 residues. With V trimmed by 1 base and J by 8 bases, 4 bases remained unmatched. The CDR3 loop reads CASSLGLAGGGHEQFF. CDR3 sequence (DNA): TGTGCCAGCAGCTTAGGACTAGCGGGAGGGGGGCATGAGCAGTTCTTC.

This chain joins TRBV5-1 and TRBJ2-2, with D perhaps TRBD1 (6 bases). This CDR3 has 16 amino acids. Germline V gives CDR1 SGHRS, CDR2 YFSETQ. V lost 4 bases and J lost 3, with 16 bases in between. CDR3 sequence (DNA): TGCGCCAGCAGCCCCGGTCCGGACAGCCACACCGGGGAGCTGTTTTTT. As protein: CASSPGPDSHTGELFF.

V usage is TRBV6-5 and J usage is TRBJ1-1; TRBD1 is a possible D gene (6 bases). Trimming shortened V by 0 bases and J by 10 bases, and 15 bases separated the two germline ends. In germline, CDR1 is MNHEY, CDR2 SVGAGI. There are 14 residues in the CDR3. CDR3 region: CASSYSIRGTVAFF. The CDR3 DNA reads TGTGCCAGCAGTTACTCGATCAGGGGAACAGTAGCTTTCTTT.

Only a few counts were recorded for this clone. The chain recombines TRBV7-9 with TRBJ2-3; 7 bases are a match to TRBD2. CDR3 size: 15 residues. Trimming removed 2 bases from V and 6 bases from J; junction bases left unmatched: 8. Per germline, CDR1 SEHNR and CDR2 FQNEAQ (reference sequence). The CDR3 loop reads CASSLQKRDADTQYF. DNA of the CDR3: TGTGCCAGCAGCTTACAGAAGCGGGACGCCGATACGCAGTATTTT.

The CDR3: CATSRGPDRGVETQYF. CDR3 DNA: TGTGCCACCAGCAGAGGTCCCGACAGGGGCGTAGAGACCCAGTACTTC. This chain links TRBV15 with TRBJ2-5, with TRBD1 identical over 8 bases. The CDR3 is 16 residues long. Germline V gene lookup returns CDR1 LNHNV and CDR2 YYDKDF (reference sequence). V dropped 1 base and J dropped 4; count of bases not matched to a gene: 8.

The chain recombines TRBV4-2 with TRBJ2-7, with 11 bases lining up with TRBD2. Germline-derived CDR1 and CDR2 are LGHNA and YNFKEQ. CDR3 length: 15 residues. V shed 4 bases and J 6 bases; nucleotides not matched to a gene: 8. The CDR3 reads CASSPNSGRGVEQYF. In nucleotides, the CDR3 is TGTGCCAGCAGCCCGAATAGCGGGAGGGGCGTCGAGCAGTACTTC.